Following are 30 T cell receptor beta chains from one sample sequenced in a study of blood T cell repertoires in COVID-19. The repertoire was sequenced with immunoSEQ multiplex PCR; TCRdb's copy has only in-frame clones and lacks some. Of 140,000 to 150,000 clones in the sample, around four fifths were seen once. Sequencing was performed on peripheral blood. These receptors were obtained from a woman in her thirties or forties with active or convalescent COVID-19.

V and J are TRBV13 and TRBJ2-7; a possible D gene is TRBD2 (6 bases). V lost 5 bases, J lost 2 bases, and 13 bases lay in between. Per germline, CDR1 PRHDT and CDR2 FYEKMQ (reference sequence). The CDR3 contains 14 residues. CDR3 DNA: TGTGCCAGCAGCCCACGGGACTTACCCTACGAGCAGTACTTC. Translation gives CASSPRDLPYEQYF.

CDR3 in DNA: TGTGCCAGCAGCCCCTTTAGTGGAGCTGGAGGGGCCAACGTCCTGACTTTC. It specifies CASSPFSGAGGANVLTF. V gene TRBV9 combines with J gene TRBJ2-6; D is ambiguous. This CDR3 has 17 amino acids. Trimming removed 4 bases at V and 4 bases at J, with 18 bases between. Germline V gene data show CDR1 as SGDLS and CDR2 as YYNGEE.

The chain uses TRBV27 and TRBJ1-4; 7 bases match TRBD1. Germline lookup yields CDR1 MNHEY and CDR2 SMNVEV (reference sequence). V gave up 8 bases and J gave up 7 bases; unmatched junction bases: 7. The CDR3 sequence is 13 residues long. CDR3 region: CASRRGGGEKLFF. The CDR3 DNA reads as TGTGCCAGCCGCCGAGGGGGCGGTGAAAAACTGTTTTTT.

This clone came up once. This chain connects TRBV5-5 to TRBJ2-3; 11 nucleotides line up with TRBD1. CDR3 length: 15 residues. V trimming: 4 bases; J trimming: 4 bases; junction bases outside the gene matches: 5. Germline V gives CDR1 SGHKS, CDR2 YYEKEE (reference sequence). The CDR3 coding sequence is TGTGCCAGCAGCCGGGGACAGGGGGGACCAGATACGCAGTATTTT. Translating it yields CASSRGQGGPDTQYF.

The chain couples TRBV28 to TRBJ1-1; weak D call: TRBD1 (6 bases). V lost 7 bases and J lost 3, with 18 bases in between. The CDR3 is made up of 15 amino acids. The germline V gene has CDR1 MDHEN and CDR2 SYDVKM. The CDR3 loop reads CASTTWWAGDTEAFF. CDR3 bases: TGTGCCAGCACCACTTGGTGGGCAGGGGACACTGAAGCTTTCTTT.

V is TRBV27 and J is TRBJ1-1; TRBD1 matches 8 bases. This CDR3 contains 14 residues. V trimming: 2 bases; J trimming: 5 bases; junction bases outside the gene matches: 4. Looked up from germline, CDR1 is MNHEY and CDR2 is SMNVEV (reference sequence). CDR3 residues: CASSLNRGRTEAFF. The CDR3 DNA is TGTGCCAGCAGTTTAAACAGGGGGAGAACTGAAGCTTTCTTT.

The rearrangement links TRBV28 to TRBJ1-1, with TRBD1 as a possible D gene (5 bases). Germline V lookup: CDR1 MDHEN, CDR2 SYDVKM. V was shortened by 9 bases and J by 6 bases, with 17 bases between the two germline ends. This CDR3 is built from 13 residues. Here the CDR3 reads CASGDATRAEAFF. The CDR3 nucleotides read TGTGCCAGTGGGGACGCGACTAGGGCTGAAGCTTTCTTT.

V is TRBV5-1 and J is TRBJ2-1, with TRBD2 as a possible D gene (5 bases). Trimming pared 0 bases from V and 5 bases from J, leaving 12 bases between. Germline CDR1 SGHRS, CDR2 YFSETQ. The CDR3 runs to 15 residues. CDR3: CASSLVVAFDNEQFF. The CDR3 nucleotides read TGCGCCAGCAGCTTGGTGGTAGCGTTCGACAATGAGCAGTTCTTC.

The V call is TRBV11-2, the J call TRBJ1-6; no reliable D call. CDR3 length: 15 amino acids. Trimming took 3 bases from V and 10 from J, leaving 16 bases between them. Looked up from germline, CDR1 is SGHAT and CDR2 is FQNNGV. The CDR3 spells CASSLASGTGSPLHF. The CDR3 region has the DNA TGTGCCAGCAGCTTGGCGTCCGGTACGGGGTCACCCCTCCACTTT.

The chain links TRBV18 to TRBJ2-1; TRBD1 agrees at 10 bases. CDR3 length equals 16 residues. V lost 1 base, J lost 3 bases, and 3 bases stayed unmatched. Germline V lookup: CDR1 KGHSH, CDR2 LQKENI. The CDR3 DNA sequence: TGTGCCAGCTCACCACAGACAGGGGGCTTCTACAATGAGCAGTTCTTC. The encoded protein is CASSPQTGGFYNEQFF.

The chain carries TRBV6-6 and TRBJ2-2; 11 bases map to TRBD2. There are 16 residues in the CDR3. J gave up 4 bases and V 7 bases, and 8 bases lay outside the gene matches. CDR1 MNHNY and CDR2 SVGAGI come from the germline V gene (reference sequence). The CDR3 sequence: CASTILAGVGTGELFF. The DNA for the CDR3 is TGTGCCAGCACCATACTAGCGGGAGTAGGCACCGGGGAGCTGTTTTTT.

The chain uses TRBV7-2 and TRBJ2-1, with 9 bases that match TRBD2. V dropped 1 base and J dropped 6; count of bases not matched to a gene: 7. Germline CDR1 SGHTA, CDR2 FQGNSA. The CDR3 totals 16 residues. Here the CDR3 DNA reads TGTGCCAGCAGCTTAGTGGTGTCTAGCGGGACCAATGAGCAGTTCTTC. It translates to CASSLVVSSGTNEQFF.

The CDR3 loop is CASSQDREGLNEKLFF. For the CDR3, the DNA is TGTGCCAGCAGCCAAGACCGAGAGGGCCTGAATGAAAAACTGTTTTTT. The rearrangement uses TRBV3-1 (or the pseudogene TRBV3-2) and TRBJ1-4; D remains unclear. CDR3 length equals 16 residues. CDR1 is LGHDT and CDR2 is YNNKEL in the germline V gene (reference sequence). The germline V and J ends were trimmed by 0 bases and 5 bases, with 13 bases remaining between them.

The genes are TRBV19 and TRBJ1-2, with 8 bases identical to TRBD1. V lost 10 bases to trimming and J lost 4 bases; unmatched junction nucleotides: 20. CDR3 length: 17 residues. The germline V gene has CDR1 LNHDA and CDR2 SQIVND (reference sequence). The chain's CDR3 is CATHKTRGRVEPYGYTF. The CDR3 DNA is TGTGCCACCCACAAAACCAGGGGGCGAGTGGAACCCTATGGCTACACCTTC.

The chain joins TRBV9 to TRBJ1-6; unclear D gene. The CDR3 has 16 amino acids. The germline gives CDR1 SGDLS, CDR2 YYNGEE. Trimming stripped 2 bases from V and 0 bases from J, with 9 bases between. CDR3 amino acids: CASSVEGSSYNSPLHF. As DNA, the CDR3 is TGTGCCAGCAGCGTTGAGGGTAGCTCCTATAATTCACCCCTCCACTTT.

The V gene is TRBV30, the J gene TRBJ2-7; 7 nucleotides match TRBD2. V was pared by 1 base and J by 0 bases, with 0 bases of the junction left unmatched. In germline, CDR1 is GTSNPN, CDR2 SVGIG (reference sequence). This CDR3 is 13 amino acids long. CDR3 in amino acids: CAWSGGGSYEQYF. The CDR3 nucleotides read TGTGCCTGGAGTGGCGGGGGCTCCTACGAGCAGTACTTC.

This chain connects TRBV29-1 to TRBJ2-4; TRBD1 is a possible D gene (6 bases). In germline, CDR1 is SQVTM, CDR2 ANQGSEA. V was shortened by 0 bases and J by 2 bases, with 8 bases between the two germline ends. This CDR3 has 14 residues. The CDR3 sequence: CSVEDWGPKNIQYF. DNA for the CDR3: TGCAGCGTTGAAGATTGGGGGCCCAAAAACATTCAGTACTTC.

The chain uses TRBV5-1 and TRBJ2-7; D is perhaps TRBD2 (6 bases). The V gene lost 7 bases and the J gene lost 4 bases, with 15 bases spanning the gap. CDR1 SGHRS and CDR2 YFSETQ come from the germline V gene. The CDR3 is 13 residues long. DNA of the CDR3: TGCGCCAGCTCGGCCGGGGGAGCTTACGAGCAGTACTTC. Translating it yields CASSAGGAYEQYF. Using reference TRBV5-1 and TRBJ2-7 for the parts outside the CDR3, the full variable domain is KAGVTQTPRYLIKTRGQQVTLSCSPISGHRSVSWYQQTPGQGLQFLFEYFSETQRNKGNFPGRFSGRQFSNSRSEMNVSTLELGDSALYLCASSAGGAYEQYFGPGTRLTVT.

J is TRBJ2-2 and V is TRBV19; 9 positions agree with TRBD1. The V gene end was trimmed by 7 bases and the J gene end by 2 bases; junction bases not matched to a gene: 5. The CDR3 is made up of 15 amino acids. Germline-derived CDR1 and CDR2 are LNHDA and SQIVND (reference sequence). CDR3 in DNA: TGTGCCAGTAATCGGGACAGGGCTAACACCGGGGAGCTGTTTTTT. Translating gives CASNRDRANTGELFF.

The chain uses TRBV27 and TRBJ2-1; TRBD1 aligns across 9 bases. V trimming: 4 bases; J trimming: 12 bases; junction bases outside the gene matches: 13. The CDR3 consists of 15 residues. CDR1 is MNHEY and CDR2 is SMNVEV in the germline V gene (reference sequence). The CDR3: CASSSRTGEHYLQFF. CDR3 DNA sequence: TGTGCCAGCAGTTCTAGGACAGGGGAACATTACTTGCAGTTCTTC.

This clone was seen a single time. The chain employs TRBV7-9 and TRBJ2-5; tentatively, D is TRBD2 (5 bases). V was shortened by 0 bases and J by 6 bases, with 17 bases between the two germline ends. The CDR3 extends over 16 amino acids. CDR1 and CDR2 from the germline V gene are SEHNR and FQNEAQ (reference sequence). The CDR3 nucleotides are TGTGCCAGCAGCTTAGCGGAGGTAGCCCACGGGAAGACCCAGTACTTC. Translation gives CASSLAEVAHGKTQYF.

The chain combines TRBV6-6 with TRBJ1-5; 8 bases fit TRBD1. The ends lost 5 bases at V and 10 bases at J; junction bases unmatched: 7. The CDR3 has 13 amino acids. The germline CDR1 and CDR2 sequences are MNHNY and SVGAGI (reference sequence). The CDR3 spells CASSHEGQAPQHF. DNA of the CDR3: TGTGCCAGCAGTCATGAGGGACAGGCCCCCCAGCATTTT.

This chain connects TRBV20-1 to TRBJ1-2, with TRBD1 matching over 9 bases. This CDR3 is built from 14 residues. Germline CDR1 and CDR2: DFQATT and SNEGSKA (reference sequence). V lost 3 bases, J lost 3 bases, and 5 bases stayed unmatched. The CDR3 region is CSASGDRAYYGYTF. In DNA form, the CDR3 reads TGCAGTGCTAGTGGGGACAGGGCTTACTATGGCTACACCTTC.

This rearrangement joins TRBV24-1 to TRBJ2-7; 7 bases fit TRBD2. The CDR3 extends over 16 amino acids. V shed 2 bases, J shed 4 bases, and the junction held 10 bases outside the gene matches. The germline CDR1 and CDR2 sequences are KGHDR and SFDVKD. The CDR3 DNA sequence: TGTGCCACCAGTGATTCCCGAGGGAGCGGGAATTACGAGCAGTACTTC. Translated, it gives CATSDSRGSGNYEQYF.

V gene TRBV5-4 combines with J gene TRBJ2-1; 7 positions agree with TRBD1. The V segment lost 4 bases and the J segment 4 bases; nucleotides outside the gene matches: 14. Germline assignment: CDR1 SGHNT and CDR2 YYREEE (reference sequence). This CDR3 has 17 amino acids. The CDR3 region has the DNA TGTGCCAGCAGCAAGCCCAACAGGGGAAGGTTTTACAATGAGCAGTTCTTC. Translation gives CASSKPNRGRFYNEQFF.

Here the CDR3 reads CASSSSRDTTYEQYF. In DNA, the CDR3 is TGTGCCAGCAGCTCCTCCCGGGACACAACCTACGAGCAGTACTTC. The V gene is TRBV7-6, the J gene TRBJ2-7, with a possible D match to TRBD1 (6 bases). The V gene lost 4 bases and the J gene lost 2 bases, with 15 bases spanning the gap. CDR3 length equals 15 residues. Looked up from germline, CDR1 is SGHVS and CDR2 is FNYEAQ.

The gene calls are TRBV6-5 and TRBJ1-2; 8 nucleotides match TRBD1. Germline assignment: CDR1 MNHEY and CDR2 SVGAGI. Losses at the gene ends were 2 bases for V and 0 bases for J; bases not matched to a gene: 5. The CDR3 runs 16 residues. CDR3: CASSYQTGESNYGYTF. The CDR3 nucleotides are TGTGCCAGCAGTTACCAGACAGGGGAATCTAACTATGGCTACACCTTC.

The chain links TRBV6-2 or TRBV6-3 to TRBJ1-2, with D possibly matching TRBD1 (5 bases). Trimming took 2 bases from V and 4 from J, leaving 17 bases between them. Germline lookup yields CDR1 MNHEY and CDR2 SVGEGT. The CDR3 covers 16 residues. The CDR3 reads CASSYAGLQLGYGYTF. The CDR3 coding sequence is TGTGCCAGCAGTTACGCGGGACTCCAGCTGGGCTATGGCTACACCTTC.

The chain links TRBV6-5 to TRBJ2-3, with D possibly being TRBD1 (6 bases). Trimming cost V 5 bases and J 1 base, with 10 bases left between them. Germline V CDR1 and CDR2: MNHEY, SVGAGI. The CDR3 covers 14 residues. This CDR3 is CASSHRAGTDTQYF. CDR3 nucleotide sequence: TGTGCCAGCAGTCACAGGGCGGGCACAGATACGCAGTATTTT.

At least ten counts were recorded for this clone. The chain carries TRBV11-3 and TRBJ1-1; 7 bases line up with TRBD1. The CDR3 contains 15 residues. The trim removed 1 base at V and 7 bases at J, leaving 9 bases unmatched. Germline CDR1 reads SGHNT; CDR2 reads YENEEA. The CDR3 here is CASSLGGSDRVEAFF. In nucleotides, the CDR3 is TGTGCCAGCAGCTTAGGGGGGAGCGACAGGGTTGAAGCTTTCTTT.